These T cell receptor beta chains were read from a single sample in a study of T cell responses to AZD1222 COVID-19 vaccine. Method: immunoSEQ multiplex PCR; TCRdb's copy keeps in-frame clones and lacks some. The sample has some 100,000 clones; about 90% are singletons. Specimen: peripheral blood, collected 28 days after the second AZD1222 dose. The receptors here all came from an adult who received the AZD1222 COVID-19 vaccine. Each CDR3 is given with its conserved first and last residue. A D gene is named only where the DNA matches it firmly. Size values are once, few and many counts, or a class for expanded clones, and some rows have none.

TRBJ2-5	TRBD1	NA	TRBV27	CASRQGAWETQYF	TGTGCCAGCAGACAGGGGGCATGGGAGACCCAGTACTTC
TRBJ1-5	NA	NA	TRBV10-1	CASTTVGNQPQHF	TGCGCCAGCACCACTGTTGGGAATCAGCCCCAGCATTTT
TRBJ2-5	NA	NA	TRBV3-1/TRBV3-2	CASSQVNVGETQYF	TGTGCCAGCAGCCAAGTCAATGTGGGGGAGACCCAGTACTTC
TRBJ1-2	TRBD1	NA	TRBV5-6	CASSLVRGRHGYTF	TGTGCCAGCAGCTTGGTAAGGGGGCGGCATGGCTACACCTTC
TRBJ2-7	NA	NA	TRBV3-1/TRBV3-2	CASSLRGPRLEQYF	TGTGCCAGCAGCCTTAGGGGACCCCGCCTCGAGCAGTACTTC
TRBJ1-4	NA	NA	TRBV5-5	CASSLVGDAEKLFF	TGTGCCAGCAGCTTGGTGGGGGATGCGGAAAAACTGTTTTTT
TRBJ1-1	TRBD1	few	TRBV5-1	CASSLPTGDGAFF	TGCGCCAGCAGCTTACCCACAGGGGACGGAGCTTTCTTT
TRBJ2-1	TRBD2	NA	TRBV10-2	CASSGLAGAISSYNEQFF	TGCGCCAGCAGTGGACTAGCGGGGGCCATCAGCTCCTACAATGAGCAGTTCTTC
TRBJ2-2	NA	NA	TRBV28	CASTPGTRNTGELFF	TGTGCCAGCACCCCCGGGACACGGAACACCGGGGAGCTGTTTTTT
TRBJ2-1	TRBD2	NA	TRBV7-8	CASLPGRPGREDYNEQFF	TGTGCCAGCCTCCCGGGGCGGCCCGGGCGGGAGGACTACAATGAGCAGTTCTTC
TRBJ1-1	NA	once	TRBV6-5	CASSNAGVATEAFF	TGTGCCAGCAGTAACGCAGGGGTGGCCACTGAAGCTTTCTTT
TRBJ1-2	NA	NA	TRBV6-5	CAGSYGRTVPSYTF	TGTGCCGGCAGTTATGGCCGAACTGTGCCTAGCTACACCTTC
TRBJ2-5	NA	NA	TRBV3-1/TRBV3-2	CASSPGRGLQETQYF	TGTGCCAGCAGCCCCGGTCGGGGGCTCCAAGAGACCCAGTACTTC
TRBJ2-2	TRBD1	NA	TRBV11-1	CASSFPGQGTTGELFF	TGTGCCAGCAGCTTCCCGGGACAGGGAACCACCGGGGAGCTGTTTTTT
TRBJ1-3	NA	few	TRBV19	CASSPPFRDGYSGNTIYF	TGTGCCAGTAGTCCCCCTTTCCGGGACGGTTACTCTGGAAACACCATATATTTT
TRBJ2-3	NA	NA	TRBV7-2	CASSLSGGSVDTQYF	TGTGCCAGCAGCTTAAGCGGTGGTAGCGTGGATACGCAGTATTTT
TRBJ1-1	TRBD1	once	TRBV6-5	CASSSGQGGSAFF	TGTGCCAGCAGCTCGGGACAGGGGGGATCAGCTTTCTTT
TRBJ1-2	NA	NA	TRBV2	CASKEVSRGGYTF	TGTGCCAGCAAGGAGGTCAGTCGTGGTGGCTACACCTTC
TRBJ1-2	TRBD1	NA	TRBV18	CASSPERGRGYGYTF	TGTGCCAGCTCACCGGAAAGGGGGCGAGGCTATGGCTACACCTTC
TRBJ2-2	NA	NA	TRBV28	CASSAERATGELFF	TGTGCCAGCAGTGCGGAGCGTGCCACCGGGGAGCTGTTTTTT
TRBJ2-7	NA	NA	TRBV5-1	CASSQGRIQYEQYF	TGCGCCAGCAGCCAGGGGAGAATACAGTACGAGCAGTACTTC
TRBJ2-1	TRBD1	NA	TRBV28	CASPTSQGGSNEQFF	TGTGCCAGCCCAACGTCACAGGGGGGAAGCAATGAGCAGTTCTTC
TRBJ2-7	TRBD1	NA	TRBV6-5	CASSFTGTGVGYEQYF	TGTGCCAGCAGTTTCACCGGGACAGGGGTAGGTTACGAGCAGTACTTC
TRBJ2-2	TRBD1	NA	TRBV5-5	CASSFAQGWRELFF	TGTGCCAGCAGCTTCGCACAGGGGTGGCGGGAGCTGTTTTTT
TRBJ2-7	TRBD1	NA	TRBV4-1	CASSQGTGVSYEQYF	TGCGCCAGCAGCCAAGGGACAGGTGTCTCCTACGAGCAGTACTTC
TRBJ1-2	TRBD1	NA	TRBV7-3	CASSLQGANYGYTF	TGTGCCAGCAGCTTACAGGGGGCCAACTATGGCTACACCTTC
TRBJ2-3	NA	NA	TRBV28	CASSSVRGTQYF	TGTGCCAGCAGTTCTGTTCGAGGCACGCAGTATTTT
TRBJ2-1	TRBD2	NA	TRBV6-2/TRBV6-3	CASSSPLAGYNEQFF	TGTGCCAGCAGTTCCCCACTAGCGGGGTACAATGAGCAGTTCTTC
TRBJ2-7	NA	NA	TRBV18	CASSADRSLGEQYF	TGTGCCAGCTCAGCGGACAGATCGTTGGGTGAGCAGTACTTC
TRBJ1-1	NA	NA	TRBV19	CASQSRGPSGTEAFF	TGTGCCAGCCAATCTAGGGGACCTAGCGGCACTGAAGCTTTCTTT
TRBJ2-7	NA	NA	TRBV7-9	CASSPPGGRGYEQYF	TGTGCCAGCAGCCCCCCGGGGGGCAGGGGTTACGAGCAGTACTTC
TRBJ2-7	NA	NA	TRBV29-1	CSVWDLLVGEQYF	TGCAGCGTATGGGACTTGCTCGTGGGGGAGCAGTACTTC
TRBJ2-4	NA	NA	TRBV5-4	CASSLAGYRAKNIQYF	TGTGCCAGCAGCTTGGCAGGGTATAGGGCCAAAAACATTCAGTACTTC
TRBJ2-1	TRBD2	NA	TRBV5-1	CASSRKSGTDYGGEQFF	TGCGCCAGCAGTCGAAAAAGCGGGACGGACTATGGGGGTGAGCAGTTCTTC
TRBJ2-5	TRBD1	NA	TRBV29-1	CSARGPGETQYF	TGCAGCGCCAGGGGGCCCGGGGAGACCCAGTACTTC
TRBJ2-1	NA	NA	TRBV15	CATSRGDTLGSEQFF	TGTGCCACCAGCAGAGGGGATACCCTGGGGTCTGAGCAGTTCTTC
TRBJ1-4	TRBD1	NA	TRBV7-8	CASSSTQTGKLNEKLFF	TGTGCCAGCAGCTCAACTCAGACAGGGAAGCTTAATGAAAAACTGTTTTTT
TRBJ1-1	NA	NA	TRBV6-5	CASSRRGTEAFF	TGTGCCAGCAGTCGTCGTGGGACTGAAGCTTTCTTT
TRBJ2-7	TRBD2	NA	TRBV5-1	CASSLVGSGPLEEQYF	TGCGCCAGCAGCTTGGTTGGTAGCGGGCCCCTGGAGGAGCAGTACTTC
TRBJ2-1	NA	NA	TRBV9	CASSVGAGLSYNEQFF	TGTGCCAGCAGCGTGGGGGCCGGGCTTTCCTACAATGAGCAGTTCTTC
TRBJ2-3	TRBD1	NA	TRBV3-1/TRBV3-2	CASSQGDRGPDTQYF	TGTGCCAGCAGCCAAGGCGATAGGGGGCCCGATACGCAGTATTTT
TRBJ2-7	NA	NA	TRBV6-5	CASTASREQYF	TGTGCCAGTACCGCCTCCCGCGAGCAGTACTTC
TRBJ2-1	NA	NA	TRBV6-5	CASSLRRDEQFF	TGTGCCAGCAGCCTACGACGGGATGAGCAGTTCTTC
TRBJ2-5	NA	NA	TRBV20-1	CSASSSRDGTQYF	TGCAGTGCTAGTAGCTCCAGGGACGGGACCCAGTACTTC
TRBJ1-1	NA	once	TRBV6-5	CASSYGVGGTEAFF	TGTGCCAGCAGTTACGGGGTAGGAGGCACTGAAGCTTTCTTT
TRBJ2-7	NA	NA	TRBV5-1	CASSLGFGETYEQYF	TGCGCCAGCAGCTTGGGTTTTGGGGAAACCTACGAGCAGTACTTC
TRBJ2-6	NA	few	TRBV20-1	CSASWGAGANVLTF	TGCAGTGCTAGTTGGGGGGCTGGGGCCAACGTCCTGACTTTC
TRBJ1-6	NA	NA	TRBV5-1	CASSLEGPRDSPLHF	TGCGCCAGCAGCTTGGAGGGGCCTAGAGATTCACCCCTCCACTTT
TRBJ1-1	NA	few	TRBV6-5	CASSLKTVNTEAFF	TGTGCCAGCAGTCTAAAGACAGTGAACACTGAAGCTTTCTTT